The 32 T cell receptor beta chains given below trace back to one sample, sequenced in a study of blood T cells in healthy people across ages. With a J-beta primer mix and a sample-barcoded 5' primer, a second PCR ran about 6 to 11 cycles. Via MiXCR, TCRdb re-called the 5' RACE reads, giving one row per CDR3 protein. Here the sample spans about 570,000 distinct CDR3 sequences, roughly a quarter being singletons. A further study also used this sample, focusing on T cells of mothers and their children.

The specimen sequenced was blood. These receptor sequences come from a boy younger than 10 in good health.

This clonotype was observed many times. The chain is built from TRBV20-1 and TRBJ2-5; TRBD1 aligns across 7 bases. The CDR3 spans 13 residues. Germline V CDR1 and CDR2: DFQATT, SNEGSKA (reference sequence). Unmatched junction bases numbered 10, after V lost 7 bases and J lost 5 bases. CDR3 loop: CSVREGGFETQYF. DNA of the CDR3: TGCAGTGTACGGGAAGGGGGCTTTGAGACCCAGTACTTC.

In this sample, this clonotype turned up a few times. This rearrangement joins TRBV3-1 to TRBJ1-4; D might be TRBD1 (6 bases). CDR1 and CDR2 (germline): LGHDT, YNNKEL (reference sequence). The CDR3 runs 13 residues. V gave up 2 bases and J gave up 8 bases, with 9 bases separating them. Written as DNA, the CDR3 is TGTGCCAGCAGCCAACAGGGGATGGAAAAACTGTTTTTT. It encodes CASSQQGMEKLFF.

This clonotype occurred a few times. CDR3 sequence reads: CASSYQPSGTSYKQYF. The DNA for the CDR3 is TGTGCCAGCAGCTACCAACCCTCCGGGACTTCGTACAAGCAGTACTTC. This sequence joins TRBV7-9 and TRBJ2-7, with D tentatively TRBD2 (6 bases). CDR3 length: 16 residues. Germline V gives CDR1 SEHNR, CDR2 FQNEAQ (reference sequence). Trimming shortened V by 4 bases and J by 8 bases, and 24 bases separated the two germline ends.

The CDR3: CASSALSGAYEQYF. The CDR3, as DNA: TGTGCCAGCAGCGCACTTAGCGGGGCCTACGAGCAGTACTTC. V usage is TRBV12-3 or TRBV12-4 and J usage is TRBJ2-1, with TRBD2 identical over 8 bases. The last part of the DNA fits TRBJ2-7 better; the J call may be wrong. The CDR3 is 14 amino acids.

There are a few counts of this clonotype. The chain joins TRBV10-3 to TRBJ2-1; D is perhaps TRBD1 (6 bases). The CDR3 extends over 15 amino acids. Trimming cost V 4 bases and J 7 bases, with 17 bases left between them. Germline loops: CDR1 ENHRY, CDR2 SYGVKD. For the CDR3, the DNA is TGTGCCATCAGTGGCCTTACAGGGTACGGTAATGAGCAGTTCTTC. It encodes CAISGLTGYGNEQFF.

In its sample, this clonotype was seen many times. The rearrangement joins TRBV28 to TRBJ2-5, with D uncertain. V lost 6 bases, J lost 6 bases, and 11 bases lay in between. CDR3 size: 12 residues. Per the germline V gene, CDR1 is MDHEN and CDR2 is SYDVKM. Here the CDR3 DNA reads TGTGCCAGCAGCCAAGGTCGTCAGACCCAGTACTTC. Protein: CASSQGRQTQYF.

The rearrangement links TRBV11-2 to TRBJ2-5; D might be TRBD1 (5 bases). V dropped 5 bases and J dropped 5 bases, with 12 bases sitting between them. This CDR3 is 13 amino acids long. Per the germline V gene, CDR1 is SGHAT and CDR2 is FQNNGV. CDR3 protein: CASSPARVETQYF. CDR3 nucleotide sequence: TGTGCCAGCAGCCCAGCCAGGGTTGAGACCCAGTACTTC.

This chain joins TRBV4-3 and TRBJ2-5, with TRBD1 identical over 9 bases. The CDR3 length is 17 residues. The germline gives CDR1 LGHNA, CDR2 YSLEER. Germline trimming cut 1 base from V and 4 bases from J; bases unmatched to any gene: 10. The CDR3 nucleotides are TGCGCCAGCAGCCAAGGCAGGGACAGGGCGATTAGAGAGACCCAGTACTTC. As protein: CASSQGRDRAIRETQYF.

This chain joins TRBV24-1 and TRBJ2-3, with D hard to call. The V gene lost 3 bases and the J gene lost 4 bases, with 10 bases spanning the gap. The CDR3 runs 14 residues. CDR1 is KGHDR and CDR2 is SFDVKD in the germline V gene. The CDR3 loop is CATSDRRPSDTQYF. The CDR3, as DNA: TGTGCCACCAGTGATCGTCGGCCTTCAGATACGCAGTATTTT.

This clonotype was found many times. One end of the junction is discordant with germline, which a read error may explain. This chain uses TRBV6-6 with TRBJ1-1; the D is unclear. CDR3 length equals 12 residues. CDR1 and CDR2 (germline): MNHNY, SVGAGI (reference sequence). The CDR3 bases are TGTGCCAGCAGTTACTCCCGACGGCTATGGACCTTT. Its protein product is CASSYSRRLWTF.

The J gene is TRBJ1-3, the V gene TRBV21-1. TRBV21-1 is a pseudogene. The CDR3 has 14 residues. DNA for the CDR3: TGTGCCAGCAGCAAAGGCGCCGGGGGAAACACCATATATTTT. This encodes CASSKGAGGNTIYF.

In its sample, this clonotype was seen a few times. The genes are TRBV7-9 and TRBJ2-4, with a possible D match to TRBD2 (5 bases). V lost 2 bases to trimming and J lost 7 bases, with 12 bases between them. Germline CDR1 reads SEHNR; CDR2 reads FQNEAQ (reference sequence). The CDR3 has 14 residues. The CDR3 region has the DNA TGTGCCAGCAGCTTAAATCCGGGGAAGAACATTCAGTACTTC. Encoded protein: CASSLNPGKNIQYF.

The DNA of the CDR3 is TGCGCCAGCAGCCAAGATTACAACTACGAGCAGTACTTC. Encoded protein: CASSQDYNYEQYF. This chain links TRBV4-3 with TRBJ2-7; D not resolved. This CDR3 has 13 amino acids. Germline V lookup: CDR1 LGHNA, CDR2 YSLEER. The V and J ends lost 0 bases and 3 bases respectively, with 6 bases between them.

The V call is TRBV6-6, the J call TRBJ2-7; 13 bases are a match to TRBD2. The CDR3 consists of 14 residues. V lost 10 bases and J lost 5; bases outside the gene matches: 8. CDR1 is MNHNY, CDR2 SVGAGI, per germline (reference sequence). The CDR3 DNA reads as TGTGCCAACCGCGGGACTAGCGGGACCGACGAGCAGTACGTC. Amino acid sequence: CANRGTSGTDEQYV.

The chain is built from TRBV10-3 and TRBJ2-5; D uncertain. The closer fit of TRBJ2-7 to the DNA end suggests the J call may be wrong. Germline values: CDR1 ENHRY, CDR2 SYGVKD. This CDR3 is 12 amino acids long. CDR3 amino acids: CAISEVSYEQYF. CDR3 coding DNA: TGTGCCATCAGTGAGGTCTCCTACGAGCAGTACTTC.

The rearrangement links TRBV3-1 to TRBJ1-6; D call uncertain. This CDR3 spans 16 amino acids. V dropped 0 bases and J dropped 0 bases, with 6 bases sitting between them. CDR1 and CDR2 from the germline V gene are LGHDT and YNNKEL (reference sequence). In DNA form, the CDR3 reads TGTGCCAGCAGCCAAGATGTTGGCTCCTATAATTCACCCCTCCACTTT. It specifies CASSQDVGSYNSPLHF.

The chain combines TRBV20-1 with TRBJ2-7, with 7 bases matching TRBD2. Judging by the DNA end, TRBJ2-1 fits better; the J call may be wrong. The CDR3 consists of 15 residues. Germline V lookup: CDR1 DFQATT, CDR2 SNEGSKA (reference sequence). The CDR3 DNA reads TGCAGTGCTAGAGATTTCCGCCGGGAGGTCAATGAGCAGTTCTTC. As protein: CSARDFRREVNEQFF.

This clonotype turned up a few times. The rearrangement links TRBV7-9 to TRBJ2-7; D is unclear. Deletions cut 0 bases from V and 7 bases from J, with 10 bases between. Germline CDR1 SEHNR, CDR2 FQNEAQ (reference sequence). This CDR3 is 13 amino acids long. CDR3 region: CASSLAPGWEQYF. The CDR3 DNA is TGTGCCAGCAGCTTAGCCCCTGGTTGGGAGCAGTACTTC. Full variable domain (missing parts from reference TRBV7-9 and TRBJ2-7): DTGVSQNPRHKITKRGQNVTFRCDPISEHNRLYWYRQTLGQGPEFLTYFQNEAQLEKSRLLSDRFSAERPKGSFSTLEIQRTEQGDSAMYLCASSLAPGWEQYFGPGTRLTVT.

This chain connects TRBV20-1 to TRBJ2-1; 10 bases agree with TRBD2. Unmatched junction bases numbered 8, after V lost 2 bases and J lost 7 bases. The CDR3 is made up of 15 amino acids. Germline-derived CDR1 and CDR2 are DFQATT and SNEGSKA (reference sequence). In DNA form, the CDR3 reads TGCAGTGCTAGAAAGCCTAGCGGGAGAGGTAATGAGCAGTTCTTC. Encoded protein: CSARKPSGRGNEQFF.

This clonotype showed up just a few times. This rearrangement joins TRBV3-1 to TRBJ2-3, with 11 bases that match TRBD2. V was clipped by 5 bases and J by 0 bases; unmatched bases: 4. Germline loops: CDR1 LGHDT, CDR2 YNNKEL (reference sequence). CDR3 length equals 16 residues. The CDR3 coding sequence is TGTGCCAGCAGCTTGAGGACTAGCGGGAGCACAGATACGCAGTATTTT. It translates to CASSLRTSGSTDTQYF.

V gene TRBV7-9 combines with J gene TRBJ1-4; D not resolved. Per germline, CDR1 SEHNR and CDR2 FQNEAQ (reference sequence). This CDR3 is built from 15 residues. V was pared by 3 bases and J by 4 bases, with 12 bases between. The CDR3 here is CASSFSAGVNEKLFF. In DNA form, the CDR3 reads TGTGCCAGCAGCTTCTCGGCGGGTGTTAATGAAAAACTGTTTTTT.

In its sample, this clonotype was seen a few times. The chain employs TRBV12-3 or TRBV12-4 and TRBJ1-1; 7 bases align to TRBD1. The CDR3 sequence is 14 residues long. V lost 3 bases, J lost 4 bases, and 5 bases stayed unmatched. The CDR3 DNA reads as TGTGCCAGCAGTTTTTACAGGGGAAGCACTGAAGCTTTCTTT. It is translated as CASSFYRGSTEAFF.

In regard to this clonotype: The junction shows a germline mismatch at one end, possibly a read error. The chain carries TRBV2 and TRBJ1-1; D uncertain. CDR3 size: 13 residues. Germline V gene lookup returns CDR1 SNHLY and CDR2 FYNNEI. CDR3 DNA sequence: TGTGCCAGTAGTGAGTGGGTAAACACTGAAGCTTTCTTT. The encoded protein is CASSEWVNTEAFF.

This clonotype was found a few times. The chain uses TRBV11-2 and TRBJ2-2; D not certain. The V end was cut by 0 bases, the J end by 8 bases, with 4 bases between. The CDR3 is 12 residues long. Germline V gene lookup returns CDR1 SGHAT and CDR2 FQNNGV. CDR3 protein: CASSLERGELFF. The CDR3 nucleotides are TGTGCCAGCAGCTTAGAGAGAGGGGAGCTGTTTTTT.

This clonotype was seen only a few times. The rearrangement uses TRBV20-1 and TRBJ2-5; 8 nucleotides match TRBD2. Matching the DNA end better, TRBJ2-7 makes the J call doubtful. Per germline, CDR1 DFQATT and CDR2 SNEGSKA (reference sequence). The CDR3 totals 12 residues. Here the CDR3 DNA reads TGCAGTGCTAGAGGTACTAGCGGCGAGCAGTACTTC. Translated, it gives CSARGTSGEQYF.

The table lists this clonotype with a few counts. This chain joins TRBV20-1 and TRBJ1-1, with TRBD1 identical over 7 bases. From germline, CDR1 is DFQATT and CDR2 SNEGSKA (reference sequence). The V and J ends lost 1 base and 5 bases, in that order; junction bases with no gene match: 10. The CDR3 has 15 residues. CDR3: CSARAEQGWRTEAFF. CDR3 DNA sequence: TGCAGTGCTAGAGCAGAACAGGGGTGGAGGACTGAAGCTTTCTTT.

The chain links TRBV27 to TRBJ2-2, with D unresolved. Trimming removed 1 base at V and 6 bases at J, with 3 bases between. The germline V gene encodes CDR1 MNHEY and CDR2 SMNVEV (reference sequence). The CDR3 totals 12 residues. CDR3: CASSLLPGELFF. The CDR3 DNA reads TGTGCCAGCAGTTTATTGCCCGGGGAGCTGTTTTTT.

This clonotype was seen more than once but under ten times. This chain joins TRBV7-9 and TRBJ2-5; D not resolved. V gave up 3 bases and J gave up 2 bases, with 10 bases separating them. The CDR3 consists of 14 residues. The V gene's germline CDR1 is SEHNR and CDR2 FQNEAQ (reference sequence). In nucleotides, the CDR3 is TGTGCCAGCAGCTTTTTTCGGAATCAAGAGACCCAGTACTTC. Its translation is CASSFFRNQETQYF.

V is TRBV14 and J is TRBJ2-5, with D perhaps matching TRBD1 (7 bases). Trimming took 4 bases from V and 7 from J, leaving 19 bases between them. Germline values: CDR1 SGHDN, CDR2 FVKESK. The CDR3 contains 15 residues. CDR3 protein: CASSPYQGQEGTQYF. Here the CDR3 DNA reads TGTGCCAGCAGCCCCTACCAAGGACAGGAGGGGACCCAGTACTTC. Combining the CDR3 with reference TRBV14 and TRBJ2-5 gives the whole variable domain EAGVTQFPSHSVIEKGQTVTLRCDPISGHDNLYWYRRVMGKEIKFLLHFVKESKQDESGMPNNRFLAERTGGTYSTLKVQPAELEDSGVYFCASSPYQGQEGTQYFGPGTRLLVL.

This CDR3 is CASSFRQGQLQYF. CDR3 in DNA: TGTGCCAGCAGCTTCCGACAGGGACAGTTGCAGTATTTT. The J gene is TRBJ2-3, the V gene TRBV7-2; 7 bases agree with TRBD1. The CDR3 totals 13 residues. The V and J ends lost 3 bases and 11 bases, in that order; junction bases with no gene match: 8. CDR1 and CDR2 from the germline V gene are SGHTA and FQGNSA. Variable domain in full (rest from reference TRBV7-2 and TRBJ2-3): GAGVSQSPSNKVTEKGKDVELRCDPISGHTALYWYRQSLGQGLEFLIYFQGNSAPDKSGLPSDRFSAERTGGSVSTLTIQRTQQEDSAVYLCASSFRQGQLQYFGPGTRLTVL.

The V call is TRBV5-1, the J call TRBJ2-5, with 8 bases that match TRBD2. V gave up 4 bases and J gave up 1 base; unmatched junction bases: 21. Germline loops: CDR1 SGHRS, CDR2 YFSETQ. There are 20 residues in the CDR3. CDR3 nucleotide sequence: TGCGCCAGCAGCATAGCCTCTCGACTAGATGTAGCGGGGTCCCAAGAGACCCAGTACTTC. It translates to CASSIASRLDVAGSQETQYF.

CDR3 in amino acids: CSARDLRGPYEQYF. CDR3 nucleotide sequence: TGCAGTGCTAGAGATCTACGAGGACCCTACGAGCAGTACTTC. The gene calls are TRBV20-1 and TRBJ2-7; D remains unclear. V was trimmed by 0 bases and J by 2 bases, leaving 11 bases between them. CDR1 is DFQATT, CDR2 SNEGSKA, per germline (reference sequence). This CDR3 is built from 14 residues.